This T cell receptor (beta chain) appears in the sequencing data of a study of cytomegalovirus exposure and HLA in healthy donors. This PCR relied on a set of 60 Vbeta primers and 13 Jbeta primers. Sequencing used immunoSEQ multiplex PCR; TCRdb keeps in-frame clones, though not all of them. The sample contains around 190,000 clones, 75% to 90% of which appear only once. The donors were healthy bone marrow donors. Germline trimming cut 0 bases from V and 6 bases from J; bases unmatched to any gene: 5. The CDR3 has 14 residues. Germline V gene sequence: CDR1 SGHRS, CDR2 YFSETQ. The source is a boy aged 2 to 10 in good health and CMV-seronegative. The chain recombines TRBV5-1 with TRBJ1-2, with 7 nucleotides matching TRBD1. The sample taken for sequencing was PBMCs. The CDR3 coding sequence is TGCGCCAGCAGCTTGGCAGGGGGGCTAGATGGCTACACCTTC. Translated, it gives CASSLAGGLDGYTF.